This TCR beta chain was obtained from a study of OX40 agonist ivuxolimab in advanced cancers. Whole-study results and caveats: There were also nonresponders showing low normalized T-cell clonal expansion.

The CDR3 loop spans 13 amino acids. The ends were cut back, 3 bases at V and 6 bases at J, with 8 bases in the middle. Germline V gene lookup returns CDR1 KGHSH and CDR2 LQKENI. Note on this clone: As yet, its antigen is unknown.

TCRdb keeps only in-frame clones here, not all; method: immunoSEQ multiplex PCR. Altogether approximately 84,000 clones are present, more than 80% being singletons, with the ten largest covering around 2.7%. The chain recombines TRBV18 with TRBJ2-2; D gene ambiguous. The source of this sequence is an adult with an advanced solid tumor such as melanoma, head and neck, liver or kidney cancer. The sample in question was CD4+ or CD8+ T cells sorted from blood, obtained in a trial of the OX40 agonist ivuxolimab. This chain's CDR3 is CASSPVAAGELFF. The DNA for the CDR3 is TGTGCCAGCTCACCGGTGGCGGCCGGGGAGCTGTTTTTT.